This T cell receptor (beta chain) was obtained from a study of CD8 T cells in Susac syndrome (dated by TCRdb to 2018 to 2020). About the investigation overall: Whether CD8+ T cell activation and differentiation in Susac syndrome was antigen driven was tested using repertoire sequencing.

The junction shows trimming of 1 base on V and 6 bases on J, and the gene matches do not reach 9 bases of it. Including the terminal cysteine and phenylalanine, the CDR3 comprises 16 residues. The only DNA kept is the CDR3, 48 bases in frame from the first base. CDR1 and CDR2, looked up from the germline V gene (reference sequence), are LNHNV and YYDKDF. The paper as a whole reports these results and caveats: The number of individuals in the TCR sequencing and HLA analysis was recognized as being relatively small.

As regards this clonotype: Its recognized antigen is unknown. No quality values exist for individual bases; no much larger clone is one base distant.

RNA was extracted with the RNeasy kit and 0.5 to 1 ug was reverse transcribed using random hexamers. The immunoSEQ multiplex PCR assay, covering 54 Vbeta and 13 Jbeta segments, was used to amplify TCR beta CDR3 regions. Bias from PCR amplification was corrected by using a synthetic template baseline for primer optimization and for computational correction. The paper's data handling went like this. Reads were annotated to V, D and J genes per IMGT and analyzed with immunoSEQ Analyzer, keeping only productive sequences. To calculate clonality, Shannon entropy was normalized by log2 of the number of productive unique sequences and then subtracted from one. Public and private clones were assessed among the 100 most prevalent clones of each patient and control. Clones were defined as Susac-specific when absent from the healthy and MS cohorts, from fewer than 1,200 published viral clones and from other ImmuneACCESS disease sequences. Clones were called with MiXCR by TCRdb after fastp trimmed the public reads at Q25, and only in-frame beta chains were retained. CDR3 protein duplicates are merged, each entry listing the most common genes and DNA. The V and J calls reflect TCRdb's pipeline rather than the authors' work. In all, the sample holds 150,000 to 200,000 distinct CDR3 sequences, and approximately 94% of those were seen once. The ten largest clones represent 0.085% to 0.095% of the sample.

High-throughput TCR beta sequencing profiled peripheral blood CD8+ and CD4+ T cells from healthy donors, Susac syndrome patients and multiple sclerosis patients. The multiple sclerosis controls were treatment-naive patients who had stable or active relapsing-remitting disease and met the revised McDonald criteria. Bulk CD8+ and CD4+ T cells were purified by magnetic negative isolation, while CD8+ TEMRA cells were enriched using FACS. Blood was drawn into EDTA tubes, processed within 24 hours, and PBMCs were isolated by density gradient centrifugation. PBMCs intended for TCR sequencing were cryopreserved in liquid nitrogen and thawed later in a water bath at 37 degrees C. A purity of at least 90% was achieved for sorted or isolated CD4+, CD8+ and CD8+ TEMRA cells.

This TCR was recovered from a human donor with multiple sclerosis. The sample comprised CD4+ T cells from PBMCs. The chain was built from TRBV15 and TRBJ2-7; 10 bases in the middle match TRBD1. For the CDR3, the sequence is CATSRAGRDRGVEQYF. The DNA sequence follows: TGTGCCACCAGCAGAGCAGGCCGGGACAGGGGTGTCGAGCAGTACTTC.